The rows below give T cell receptor beta chains drawn from one sample of a study of T cell repertoires in cytomegalovirus infection. Using its own MiXCR run on the reads, TCRdb lists one record per CDR3 protein. The sample comprises 600,000 to 800,000 distinct CDR3 sequences, less than 25% of which are singletons, and 6.5% to 10% rests with the top ten. Sequencing input: CD8+ T cells from PBMCs. These receptors were taken from a human donor in good health (CMV status not recorded). Some clones in this sample may be carry-over from other donors' samples. CDR3s include the opening cysteine and the closing phenylalanine or tryptophan. The order of the fields is D gene, clone size, J gene, V gene, CDR3 DNA, CDR3 protein. The D gene is left open where the match is weak. Clone size is stated in some rows and not others, as once, few, many or a class when expanded.

>-|few|TRBJ2-5|TRBV7-9
TGTGCCAGTGGTAGCAGCCCCCAAGAGACCCAGTACTTC
CASGSSPQETQYF
>-|many|TRBJ2-3|TRBV12-3/TRBV12-4
TGTGCCAGCAGCTTAGCGTACACAGATACGCAGTATTTT
CASSLAYTDTQYF
>-|few|TRBJ1-1|TRBV29-1
TGCAGCGGAGGGCGCATGAACACTGAAGCTTTCTTT
CSGGRMNTEAFF
>TRBD1|-|TRBJ2-7|TRBV29-1
TGCAGCGCGATTACAGGGGATAGCTACGAGCAGTACTTC
CSAITGDSYEQYF
>-|-|TRBJ2-3|TRBV29-1
TGCAGCGTTGAAGATGGCCAGAGCACAGATACGCAGTATTTT
CSVEDGQSTDTQYF
>TRBD1|few|TRBJ1-2|TRBV13
TGTGCCAGCAGCTTAGGCGACAGGGCCTTAGGAGGCTACACCTTC
CASSLGDRALGGYTF
>-|few|TRBJ2-7|TRBV10-3
TGTGCCATCAAGGACAGTGGCTCCTACGAGCAGTACTTC
CAIKDSGSYEQYF
>TRBD2|-|TRBJ2-3|TRBV5-4
TGTGCCAGCAGTATAGCGGGGGGTTCACCAGATACGCAGTATTTT
CASSIAGGSPDTQYF
>TRBD1|few|TRBJ2-1|TRBV6-2/TRBV6-3
TGTGCCAGCAGTTATACGACAGGGGGAACCTACAATGAGCAGTTCTTC
CASSYTTGGTYNEQFF
>-|-|TRBJ1-6|TRBV20-1
TGCAGTGCTGCGCCCGGGCCAAATCGGGGTTCACCCCTCCACTTT
CSAAPGPNRGSPLHF
>TRBD2|-|TRBJ2-1|TRBV5-4
TGTGCCAGCACCGGCGGGGGGGGCCATGAGCAGTTCTTC
CASTGGGGHEQFF
>TRBD2|few|TRBJ2-3|TRBV2
TGTGCCAGCATCATAGCGGGGAAGGGGGCAGATACGCAGTATTTT
CASIIAGKGADTQYF
>TRBD2|many|TRBJ2-7|TRBV4-1
TGCGCCAGCAGCCAAGATCGACTAGCGGGGTCCTACGAGCAGTACTTC
CASSQDRLAGSYEQYF
>-|many|TRBJ1-5|TRBV12-3/TRBV12-4
TGTGCCAGCAGTTTTAACAGGGATCGTGGCAATCAGCCCCAGCATTTT
CASSFNRDRGNQPQHF
>TRBD1|few|TRBJ2-7|TRBV7-6
TGTGCCAGCAGCCCAGCCGGGACAGGGGCCGACGAGCAGTACTTC
CASSPAGTGADEQYF
>TRBD1|-|TRBJ2-2|TRBV5-1
TGCGCCAGCAGCTTAACAGGACAGGGTACGACCGGGGAGCTGTTTTTT
CASSLTGQGTTGELFF
>-|many|TRBJ2-7|TRBV14
TGTGCCAGCAGCCAAGATTGGCCTAGCGAGTACTACGAGCAGTACTTC
CASSQDWPSEYYEQYF
>-|few|TRBJ2-2|TRBV6-5
TGTGCCAGCAGTTACGTGGCAGCGAACACCGGGGAGCTGTTTTTT
CASSYVAANTGELFF
>-|-|TRBJ1-1|TRBV28
TGTGCCAGCAGTTTTCCCCCTGGGACTGAAGCTTTCTTT
CASSFPPGTEAFF
>-|few|TRBJ1-5|TRBV7-9
TGTGCCAGCAGCTTCGGGGGGCCGGATCAGCCCCAGCATTTT
CASSFGGPDQPQHF
>-|few|TRBJ2-7|TRBV4-1
TGCGCCAGCAGCCAAGATCGGCAGGGATATGACTACGAGCAGTACTTC
CASSQDRQGYDYEQYF
>TRBD2|few|TRBJ2-1|TRBV7-8
TGTGCCAGCAGCTTCGGCGGGGGGGCCGAAGAGCAGTTCTTC
CASSFGGGAEEQFF
>-|-|TRBJ2-5|TRBV20-1
TGCAGTGCTGTCCGGGGGGCTCCTTGGTACCAAGAGACCCAGTACTTC
CSAVRGAPWYQETQYF
>-|few|TRBJ2-1|TRBV10-3
TGTGCCATCAGTGATAAGGGGACTCAGTACAATGAGCAGTTCTTC
CAISDKGTQYNEQFF
>-|-|TRBJ1-2|TRBV27
TGTGCCAGCAGTTTATCGTCAACGGCTTATGGCTACACCTTC
CASSLSSTAYGYTF
>TRBD1|few|TRBJ2-1|TRBV5-1
TGCGCCAGCAGCTTGGGGGGACAGATGTCCTACAATGAGCAGTTCTTC
CASSLGGQMSYNEQFF
>-|-|TRBJ2-3|TRBV12-3/TRBV12-4
TGTGCCAGCAGTTTACACCAGGGGAGAGAGGATACGCAGTATTTT
CASSLHQGREDTQYF
>-|many|TRBJ2-5|TRBV12-3/TRBV12-4
TGTGCCAGCAGTTTAGAGGGTGAAGAGACCCAGTACTTC
CASSLEGEETQYF
>-|-|TRBJ1-1|TRBV7-9
TGTGCCAGCAGCTCTACGGGGACCACTGAAGCTTTCTTT
CASSSTGTTEAFF
>-|-|TRBJ2-7|TRBV2
TGTGCCAGCAGTGAAAAAAGTCAGTACGAGCAGTACTTC
CASSEKSQYEQYF
>-|-|TRBJ2-1|TRBV15
TGTGCCACCAGCAGAGATCCAATCCGGGGGAGCTCCTACAATGAGCAGTTCTTC
CATSRDPIRGSSYNEQFF
>TRBD1|few|TRBJ1-2|TRBV20-1
TGCAGTGCAACAGGGGGGACAGGGAACTATGGCTACACCTTC
CSATGGTGNYGYTF
>-|-|TRBJ1-2|TRBV29-1
TGCAGCGTTGTTGATCCTAACTATGGCTACACCTTC
CSVVDPNYGYTF
>TRBD2|-|TRBJ2-1|TRBV29-1
TGCAGCGGCGTAGCGGGGGGCCTTTACAATGAGCAGTTCTTC
CSGVAGGLYNEQFF
>-|few|TRBJ1-1|TRBV7-6
TGTGCCAGCAGCTTAGTAGCGGCAGGGCCGAACACTGAAGCTTTCTTT
CASSLVAAGPNTEAFF
>TRBD1|many|TRBJ1-6|TRBV7-8
TGTGCCAGCAGCTTAGTCACAGGGGGCAGAACACCCCTCCACTTT
CASSLVTGGRTPLHF
>TRBD2|-|TRBJ2-1|TRBV27
TGTGCCAGCAGTTTAAGACGGGGGGTCGATGAGCAGTTCTTC
CASSLRRGVDEQFF
>-|few|TRBJ1-4|TRBV20-1
TGCAGTGCTAGGCCAGGGCCTAATGAAAAACTGTTTTTT
CSARPGPNEKLFF
>-|-|TRBJ1-6|TRBV20-1
TGCAGTGCCATCAGCGTTAGCGATTCACCCCTCCACTTT
CSAISVSDSPLHF
>TRBD1|few|TRBJ2-3|TRBV28
TGTGCCAGCAGTCCTCCCGGGACAGGGTACGCAGATACGCAGTATTTT
CASSPPGTGYADTQYF
>TRBD1|many|TRBJ1-4|TRBV7-9
TGTGCCAGCAGCTTAGACAGGGGTTGGGAAAAACTGTTTTTT
CASSLDRGWEKLFF
>TRBD2|few|TRBJ2-1|TRBV19
TGTGCCAGTAGCTGGACTAGCGTCTACAATGAGCAGTTCTTC
CASSWTSVYNEQFF
>TRBD1|few|TRBJ2-1|TRBV14
TGTGCCAGCAGCCAAAGCCCCATTAGAACAGGGGACAATGAGCAGTTCTTC
CASSQSPIRTGDNEQFF
>-|many|TRBJ2-2|TRBV7-8
TGTGCCAGCAGCTTAGAAGGGGGGCACCGGGGGGAGCTGTTTTTT
CASSLEGGHRGELFF
>TRBD1|-|TRBJ2-5|TRBV5-1
TGCGCCAGCAGCCGACCCCGGACAGGGGTTCAAGAGACCCAGTACTTC
CASSRPRTGVQETQYF
>TRBD2|many|TRBJ2-1|TRBV7-9
TGTGCCAGCAGCTCCGGGACTAGCGGGGGAGATGAGCAGTTCTTC
CASSSGTSGGDEQFF
>TRBD1|-|TRBJ1-1|TRBV19
TGTGCCAGTACCTTACAGGGGGCAGGGACTGAAGCTTTCTTT
CASTLQGAGTEAFF
>-|-|TRBJ2-3|TRBV20-1
TGCAGTGCTATGGATGCCGGGTGGCAGTATTTT
CSAMDAGWQYF
>-|many|TRBJ1-2|TRBV7-2
TGTGCCAGCAGCCCGACCTCGGGTGGTGGCTATGGCTACACCTTC
CASSPTSGGGYGYTF
>-|-|TRBJ2-2|TRBV6-2/TRBV6-3
TGTGCCAGCACCCAGGTTTTGACCGGGGAGCTGTTTTTT
CASTQVLTGELFF
>-|many|TRBJ2-2|TRBV7-2
TGTGCCAGCAGCTATGCCATGGCTTCCGGGGAGCTGTTTTTT
CASSYAMASGELFF
>-|-|TRBJ2-2|TRBV2
TGTGCCAGCATTTGGGGGGCGGACGGGGAGCTGTTTTTT
CASIWGADGELFF
>TRBD1|-|TRBJ2-1|TRBV7-9
TGTGCCAGCAGCGGCCCGACAGGGGACGACAATGAGCAGTTCTTC
CASSGPTGDDNEQFF
>-|few|TRBJ2-3|TRBV13
TGTGCCAGCAGCTTAGGGATTGGCGGTTGGGGCACAGATACGCAGTATTTT
CASSLGIGGWGTDTQYF
>TRBD2|many|TRBJ2-3|TRBV6-6
TGTGCCAGCATGATGGCGGGGGGGCCGAAGGCAGATACGCAGTATTTT
CASMMAGGPKADTQYF
>-|few|TRBJ1-1|TRBV25-1
TGTGCCAGCCGGGACATTCTCACTGAAGCTTTCTTT
CASRDILTEAFF
>TRBD2|many|TRBJ2-5|TRBV7-8
TGTGCCAGCAGCCGAACTAGCGGGGGACCCCAAGAGACCCAGTACTTC
CASSRTSGGPQETQYF
>TRBD2|few|TRBJ2-5|TRBV28
TGTGCCAGCAGGAGGACTAGCGGCTACCAAGAGACCCAGTACTTC
CASRRTSGYQETQYF
>TRBD1|many|TRBJ2-1|TRBV7-9
TGTGCCAGCAGCGCAGGACAGGGGAGCTCCTACAATGAGCAGTTCTTC
CASSAGQGSSYNEQFF